This T cell receptor beta chain was sequenced during a study of T cells in Graves' hyperthyroidism and ophthalmopathy. Amplification yielded TCR beta CDR3 regions, with RNA transcripts as the source. The study used the HTBI primer set for a first-round RT-PCR of the TCR CDR3. TCRdb re-derived calls from the multiplex PCR reads in MiXCR, one entry per CDR3 protein. This table holds approximately 530,000 distinct CDR3 sequences, roughly a sixth found once. Study outcomes and limitations: Ophthalmopathy got predicted by the model a median roughly six months before its onset. Blood also held most thyroid clonotypes expanded beyond 0.001.

Remarks on this clonotype: The target antigen is unknown.

Over 8 ml fresh peripheral blood yielded the PBMCs. This CDR3 spans 14 amino acids. Trimming cost V 8 bases and J 2 bases, with 15 bases left between them. Germline loops: CDR1 SGHAT, CDR2 FQNNGV. The sequence was obtained from a woman aged 18-29 years with Graves' hyperthyroidism. The chain has TRBV11-2 and TRBJ2-5; perhaps TRBD2 as D (5 bases). The sequenced material came from blood. The CDR3 is CASRKPGGQETQYF. The CDR3 DNA reads TGTGCCAGCCGTAAGCCGGGCGGGCAAGAGACCCAGTACTTC.